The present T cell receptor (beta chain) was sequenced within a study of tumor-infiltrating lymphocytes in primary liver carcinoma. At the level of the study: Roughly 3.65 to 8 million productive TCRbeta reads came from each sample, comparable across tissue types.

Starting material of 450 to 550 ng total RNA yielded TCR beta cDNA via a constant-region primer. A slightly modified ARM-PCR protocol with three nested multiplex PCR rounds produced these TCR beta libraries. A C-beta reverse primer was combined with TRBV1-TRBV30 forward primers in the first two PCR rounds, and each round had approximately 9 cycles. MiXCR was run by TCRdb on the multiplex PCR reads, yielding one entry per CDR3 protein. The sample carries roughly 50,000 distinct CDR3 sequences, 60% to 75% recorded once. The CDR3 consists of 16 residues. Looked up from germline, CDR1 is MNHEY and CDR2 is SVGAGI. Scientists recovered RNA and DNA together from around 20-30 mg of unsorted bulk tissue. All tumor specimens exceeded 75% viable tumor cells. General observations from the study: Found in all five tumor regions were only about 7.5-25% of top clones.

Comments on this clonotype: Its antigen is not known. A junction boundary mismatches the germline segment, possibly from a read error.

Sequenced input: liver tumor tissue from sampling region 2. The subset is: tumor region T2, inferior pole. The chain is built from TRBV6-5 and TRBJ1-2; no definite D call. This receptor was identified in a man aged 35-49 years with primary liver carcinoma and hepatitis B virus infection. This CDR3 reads CACSYIRRGGPYGYTF. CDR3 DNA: TGTGCCTGCAGTTATATAAGGAGAGGCGGTCCCTATGGCTACACCTTC.